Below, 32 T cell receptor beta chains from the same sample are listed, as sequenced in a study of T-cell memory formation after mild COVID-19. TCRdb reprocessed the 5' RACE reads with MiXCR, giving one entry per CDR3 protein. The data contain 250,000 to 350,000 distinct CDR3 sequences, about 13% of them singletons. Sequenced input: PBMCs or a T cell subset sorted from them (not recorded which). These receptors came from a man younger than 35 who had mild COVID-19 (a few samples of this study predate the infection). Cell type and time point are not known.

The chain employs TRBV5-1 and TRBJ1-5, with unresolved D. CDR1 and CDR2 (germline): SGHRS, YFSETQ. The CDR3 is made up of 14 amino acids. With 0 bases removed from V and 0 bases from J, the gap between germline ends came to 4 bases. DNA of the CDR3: TGCGCCAGCAGCTTGGAGAATAGCAATCAGCCCCAGCATTTT. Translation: CASSLENSNQPQHF.

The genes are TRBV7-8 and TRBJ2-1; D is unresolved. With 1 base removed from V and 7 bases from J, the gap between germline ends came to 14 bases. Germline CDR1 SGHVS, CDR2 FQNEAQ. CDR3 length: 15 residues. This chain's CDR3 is CASSLGAWPWNEQFF. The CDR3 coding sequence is TGTGCCAGCAGCTTAGGGGCATGGCCGTGGAATGAGCAGTTCTTC. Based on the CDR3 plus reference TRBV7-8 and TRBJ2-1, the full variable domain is GAGVSQSPRYKVAKRGQDVALRCDPISGHVSLFWYQQALGQGPEFLTYFQNEAQLDKSGLPSDRFFAERPEGSVSTLKIQRTQQEDSAVYLCASSLGAWPWNEQFFGPGTRLTVL.

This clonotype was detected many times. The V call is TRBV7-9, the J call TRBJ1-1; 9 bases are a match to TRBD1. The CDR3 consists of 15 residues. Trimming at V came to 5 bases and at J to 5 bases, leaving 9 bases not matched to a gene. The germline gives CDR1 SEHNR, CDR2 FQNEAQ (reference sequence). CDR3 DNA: TGTGCCAGCAGCCCCGTACGGGACAGGGCAACTGAAGCTTTCTTT. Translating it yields CASSPVRDRATEAFF.

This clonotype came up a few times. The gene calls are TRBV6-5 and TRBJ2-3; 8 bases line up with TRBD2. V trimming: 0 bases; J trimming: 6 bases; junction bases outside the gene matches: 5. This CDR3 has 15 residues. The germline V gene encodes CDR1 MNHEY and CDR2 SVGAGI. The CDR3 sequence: CASSYSISGGDTQYF. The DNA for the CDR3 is TGTGCCAGCAGTTACTCGATCAGCGGGGGTGATACGCAGTATTTT.

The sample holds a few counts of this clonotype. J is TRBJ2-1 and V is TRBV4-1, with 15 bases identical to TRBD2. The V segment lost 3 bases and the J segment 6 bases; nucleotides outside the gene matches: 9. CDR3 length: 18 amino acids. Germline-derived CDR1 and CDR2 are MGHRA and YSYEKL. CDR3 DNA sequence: TGCGCCAGCAGCCATCTCGGACTAGCGGGGGGGCCGTTCAATGAGCAGTTCTTC. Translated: CASSHLGLAGGPFNEQFF.

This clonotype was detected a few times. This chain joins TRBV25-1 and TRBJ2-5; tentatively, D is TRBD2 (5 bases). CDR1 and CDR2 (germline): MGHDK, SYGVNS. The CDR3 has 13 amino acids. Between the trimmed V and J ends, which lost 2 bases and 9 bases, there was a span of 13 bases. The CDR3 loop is CASSEGDTRAQYF. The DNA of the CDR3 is TGTGCCAGCAGTGAAGGGGATACGAGGGCCCAGTACTTC.

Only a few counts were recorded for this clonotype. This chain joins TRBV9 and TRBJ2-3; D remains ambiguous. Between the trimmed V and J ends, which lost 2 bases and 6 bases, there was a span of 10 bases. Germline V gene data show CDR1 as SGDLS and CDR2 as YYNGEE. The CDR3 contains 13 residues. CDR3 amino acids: CASSVPPLDTQYF. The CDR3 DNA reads TGTGCCAGCAGCGTCCCCCCCTTGGATACGCAGTATTTT.

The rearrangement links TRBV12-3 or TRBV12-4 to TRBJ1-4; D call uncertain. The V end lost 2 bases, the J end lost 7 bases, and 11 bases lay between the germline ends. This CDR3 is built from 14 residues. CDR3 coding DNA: TGTGCCAGCAGTTTAACGGGTCGGGGTGAAAAACTGTTTTTT. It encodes CASSLTGRGEKLFF.

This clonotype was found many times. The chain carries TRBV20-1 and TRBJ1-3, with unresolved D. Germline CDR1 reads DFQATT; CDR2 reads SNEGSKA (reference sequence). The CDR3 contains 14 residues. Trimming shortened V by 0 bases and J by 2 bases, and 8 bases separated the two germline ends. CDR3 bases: TGCAGTGCTAGAGACCCAGGTGCTGGAAACACCATATATTTT. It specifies CSARDPGAGNTIYF.

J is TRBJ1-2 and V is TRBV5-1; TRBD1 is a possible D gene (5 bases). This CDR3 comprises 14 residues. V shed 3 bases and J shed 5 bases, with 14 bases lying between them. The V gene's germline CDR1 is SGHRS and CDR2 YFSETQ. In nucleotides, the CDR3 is TGCGCCAGCAGCTGGGGACTTGGAGGGTATGGCTACACCTTC. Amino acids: CASSWGLGGYGYTF. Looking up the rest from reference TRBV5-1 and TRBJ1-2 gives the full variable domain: KAGVTQTPRYLIKTRGQQVTLSCSPISGHRSVSWYQQTPGQGLQFLFEYFSETQRNKGNFPGRFSGRQFSNSRSEMNVSTLELGDSALYLCASSWGLGGYGYTFGSGTRLTVV.

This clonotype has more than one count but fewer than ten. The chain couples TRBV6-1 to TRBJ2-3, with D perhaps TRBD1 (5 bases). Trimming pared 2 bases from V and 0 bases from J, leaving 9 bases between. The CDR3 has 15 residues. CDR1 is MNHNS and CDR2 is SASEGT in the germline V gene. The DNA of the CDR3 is TGTGCCAGCAGTGAACGCAGGGCTAGCACAGATACGCAGTATTTT. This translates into CASSERRASTDTQYF.

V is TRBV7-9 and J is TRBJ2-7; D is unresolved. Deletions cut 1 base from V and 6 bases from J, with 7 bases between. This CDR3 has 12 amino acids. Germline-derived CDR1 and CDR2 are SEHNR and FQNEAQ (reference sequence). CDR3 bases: TGTGCCAGCAGCTTAGGATCCCCCGAGCAGTACTTC. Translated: CASSLGSPEQYF.

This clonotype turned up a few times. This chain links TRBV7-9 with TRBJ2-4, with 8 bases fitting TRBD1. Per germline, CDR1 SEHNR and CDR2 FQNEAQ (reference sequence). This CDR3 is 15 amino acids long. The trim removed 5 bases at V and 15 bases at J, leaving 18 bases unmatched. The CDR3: CASSVERGTGVGRYF. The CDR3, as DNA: TGTGCCAGCAGCGTAGAACGGGGGACAGGCGTCGGTAGGTACTTC.

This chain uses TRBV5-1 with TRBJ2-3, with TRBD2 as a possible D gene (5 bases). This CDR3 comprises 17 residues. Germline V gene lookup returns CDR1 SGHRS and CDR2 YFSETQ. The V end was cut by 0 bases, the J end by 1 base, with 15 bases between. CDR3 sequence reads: CASSLDSLGSGTDTQYF. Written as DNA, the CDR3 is TGCGCCAGCAGCTTGGATTCCCTGGGGAGCGGCACAGATACGCAGTATTTT.

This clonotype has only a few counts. CDR3 nucleotide sequence: TGCGCCAGCAGCCAAGATTCGGCCAGGGAGGTCGCGGCTTTCTTT. Amino acids: CASSQDSAREVAAFF. V gene TRBV4-3 combines with J gene TRBJ1-1; possible D gene TRBD1, 5 bases. Trimming left V 0 bases short and J 11 bases short, with 19 bases between. Per the germline V gene, CDR1 is LGHNA and CDR2 is YSLEER. The CDR3 totals 15 residues.

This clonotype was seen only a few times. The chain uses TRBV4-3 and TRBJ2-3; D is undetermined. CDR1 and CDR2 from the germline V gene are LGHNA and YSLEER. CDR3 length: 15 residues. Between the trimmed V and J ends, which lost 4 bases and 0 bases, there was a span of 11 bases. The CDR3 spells CASSPYHGSTDTQYF. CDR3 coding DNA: TGCGCCAGCAGCCCCTACCATGGGAGCACAGATACGCAGTATTTT.

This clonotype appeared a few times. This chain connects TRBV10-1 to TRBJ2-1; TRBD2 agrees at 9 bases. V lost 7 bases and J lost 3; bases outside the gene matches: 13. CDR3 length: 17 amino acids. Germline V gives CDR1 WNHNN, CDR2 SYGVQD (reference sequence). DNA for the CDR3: TGCGCCAGCATCGCCGTGATAGCGGGGGACTACTACAATGAGCAGTTCTTC. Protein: CASIAVIAGDYYNEQFF.

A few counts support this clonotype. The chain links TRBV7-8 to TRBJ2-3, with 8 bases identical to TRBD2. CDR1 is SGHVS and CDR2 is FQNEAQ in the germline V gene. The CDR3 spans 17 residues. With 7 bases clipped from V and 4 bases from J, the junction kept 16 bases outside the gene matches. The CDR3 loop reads CASTGGVGPLAPDTQYF. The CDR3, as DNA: TGTGCCAGCACCGGGGGGGTTGGTCCCCTCGCCCCAGATACGCAGTATTTT. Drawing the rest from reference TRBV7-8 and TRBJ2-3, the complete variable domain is GAGVSQSPRYKVAKRGQDVALRCDPISGHVSLFWYQQALGQGPEFLTYFQNEAQLDKSGLPSDRFFAERPEGSVSTLKIQRTQQEDSAVYLCASTGGVGPLAPDTQYFGPGTRLTVL.

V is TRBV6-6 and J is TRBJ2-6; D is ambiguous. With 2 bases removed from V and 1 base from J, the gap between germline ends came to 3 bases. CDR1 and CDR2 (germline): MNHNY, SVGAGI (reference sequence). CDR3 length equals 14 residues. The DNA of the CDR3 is TGTGCCAGCAGTTACATGTCTGGGGCCAACGTCCTGACTTTC. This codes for CASSYMSGANVLTF.

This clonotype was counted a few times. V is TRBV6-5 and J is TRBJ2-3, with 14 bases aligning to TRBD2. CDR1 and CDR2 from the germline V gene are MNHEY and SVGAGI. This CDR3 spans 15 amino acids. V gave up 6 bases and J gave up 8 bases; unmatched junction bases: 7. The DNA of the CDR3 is TGTGCCAGCAGCTCTACCGGGACTAGCGGGGGTACGCAGTATTTT. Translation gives CASSSTGTSGGTQYF.

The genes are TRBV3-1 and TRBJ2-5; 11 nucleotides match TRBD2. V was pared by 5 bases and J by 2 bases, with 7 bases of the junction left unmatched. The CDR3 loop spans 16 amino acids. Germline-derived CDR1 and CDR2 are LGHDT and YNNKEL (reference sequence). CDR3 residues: CASSVGLAETQETQYF. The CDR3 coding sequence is TGTGCCAGCAGCGTGGGACTAGCGGAGACTCAAGAGACCCAGTACTTC.

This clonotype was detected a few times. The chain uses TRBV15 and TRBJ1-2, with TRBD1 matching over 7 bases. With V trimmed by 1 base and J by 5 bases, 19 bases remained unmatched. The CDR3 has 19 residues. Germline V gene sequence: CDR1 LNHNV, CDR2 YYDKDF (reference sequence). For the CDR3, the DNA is TGTGCCACCAGCAGAGTCCCCTCGGACAGGATAATGGTGAAGTATGGCTACACCTTC. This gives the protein CATSRVPSDRIMVKYGYTF.

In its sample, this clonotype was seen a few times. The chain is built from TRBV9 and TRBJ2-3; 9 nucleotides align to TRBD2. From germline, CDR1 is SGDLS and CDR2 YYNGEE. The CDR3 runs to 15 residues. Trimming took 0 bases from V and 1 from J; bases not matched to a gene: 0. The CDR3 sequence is CASSVVAGGTDTQYF. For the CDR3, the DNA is TGTGCCAGCAGCGTAGTAGCGGGGGGCACAGATACGCAGTATTTT.

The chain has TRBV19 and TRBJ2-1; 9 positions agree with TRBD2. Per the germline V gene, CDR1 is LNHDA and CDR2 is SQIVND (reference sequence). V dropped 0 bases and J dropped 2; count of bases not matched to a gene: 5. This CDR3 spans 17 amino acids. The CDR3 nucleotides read TGTGCCAGTAGTATAGATTTGGAGCGGGGGGCCTACAATGAGCAGTTCTTC. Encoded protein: CASSIDLERGAYNEQFF. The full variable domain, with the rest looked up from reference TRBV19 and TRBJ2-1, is DGGITQSPKYLFRKEGQNVTLSCEQNLNHDAMYWYRQDPGQGLRLIYYSQIVNDFQKGDIAEGYSVSREKKESFPLTVTSAQKNPTAFYLCASSIDLERGAYNEQFFGPGTRLTVL.

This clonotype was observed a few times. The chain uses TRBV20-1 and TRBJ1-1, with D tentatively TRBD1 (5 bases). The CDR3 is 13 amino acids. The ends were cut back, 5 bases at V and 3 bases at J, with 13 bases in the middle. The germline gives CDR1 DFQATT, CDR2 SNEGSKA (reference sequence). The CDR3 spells CSAADTTDTEAFF. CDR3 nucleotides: TGCAGTGCTGCGGACACTACGGACACTGAAGCTTTCTTT.

The CDR3, as DNA: TGTGCCATCAGTGAGCCAGGGTACGAGCAGTACGTC. Its translation is CAISEPGYEQYV. V gene TRBV10-3 combines with J gene TRBJ2-7, with D maybe TRBD1 (5 bases). The CDR3 consists of 12 residues. Between the trimmed V and J ends, which lost 2 bases and 4 bases, there was a span of 6 bases. Germline V CDR1 and CDR2: ENHRY, SYGVKD.

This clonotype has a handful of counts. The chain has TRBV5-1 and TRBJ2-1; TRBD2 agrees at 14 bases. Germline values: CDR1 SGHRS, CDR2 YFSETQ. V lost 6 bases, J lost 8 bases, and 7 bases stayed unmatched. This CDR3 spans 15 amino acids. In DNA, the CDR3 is TGCGCCAGCAACGGACTAGCGGGGGGTTCGGATGAGCAGTTCTTC. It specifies CASNGLAGGSDEQFF.

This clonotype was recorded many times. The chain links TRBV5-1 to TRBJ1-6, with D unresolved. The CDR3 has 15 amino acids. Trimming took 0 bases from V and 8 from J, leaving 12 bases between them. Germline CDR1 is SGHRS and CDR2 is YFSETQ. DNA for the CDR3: TGCGCCAGCAGCTTGGGGCTCAGGACGGATTCACCCCTCCACTTT. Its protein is CASSLGLRTDSPLHF.

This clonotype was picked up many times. The CDR3 loop reads CASSYFAGELFF. CDR3 DNA: TGTGCCAGCAGTTACTTTGCCGGGGAGCTGTTTTTT. The chain links TRBV6-2 or TRBV6-3 to TRBJ2-2; D call uncertain. CDR3 length: 12 residues. The germline V and J ends were trimmed by 1 base and 6 bases, with 3 bases remaining between them. Germline CDR1 reads MNHEY; CDR2 reads SVGEGT.

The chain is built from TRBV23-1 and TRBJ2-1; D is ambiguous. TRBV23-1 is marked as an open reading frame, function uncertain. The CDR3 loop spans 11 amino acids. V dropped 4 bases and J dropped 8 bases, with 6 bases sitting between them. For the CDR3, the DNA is TGCGCCAGCAGTCCCGGCGATGAGCAGTTCTTC. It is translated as CASSPGDEQFF.

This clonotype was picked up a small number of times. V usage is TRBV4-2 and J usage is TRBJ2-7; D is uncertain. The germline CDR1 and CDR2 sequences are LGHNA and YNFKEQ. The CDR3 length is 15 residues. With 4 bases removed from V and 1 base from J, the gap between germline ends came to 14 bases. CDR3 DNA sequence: TGTGCCAGCAGCCGCGCCGTGGGGTGGTCCTACGAGCAGTACTTC. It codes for CASSRAVGWSYEQYF.

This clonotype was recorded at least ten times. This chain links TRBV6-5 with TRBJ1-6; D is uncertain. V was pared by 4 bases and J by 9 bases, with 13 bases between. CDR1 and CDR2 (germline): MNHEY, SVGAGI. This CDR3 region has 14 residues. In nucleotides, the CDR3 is TGTGCCAGCAGTTGGGCAGGCCGCCCTTCACCCCTCCACTTT. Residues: CASSWAGRPSPLHF.